This T cell receptor beta chain was documented in a study of control samples from healthy donors and cancer patients. The assay was immunoSEQ multiplex PCR, and TCRdb's table has in-frame clones only and misses some. The repertoire holds about 130,000 clones, roughly 94% seen once, with 3.6% in the top ten. CDR1 PRHDT and CDR2 FYEKMQ come from the germline V gene (reference sequence). The length of the CDR3 is 15 residues. The trim removed 1 base at V and 7 bases at J, leaving 6 bases unmatched. Sequencing input: blood. The sequence came from a man aged 30 to 45 in good health. The V call is TRBV13, the J call TRBJ2-1, with 8 bases fitting TRBD2. CDR3 amino acids: CASSLEAGALNEQFF. CDR3 bases: TGTGCCAGCAGCTTAGAAGCGGGGGCCCTGAATGAGCAGTTCTTC.